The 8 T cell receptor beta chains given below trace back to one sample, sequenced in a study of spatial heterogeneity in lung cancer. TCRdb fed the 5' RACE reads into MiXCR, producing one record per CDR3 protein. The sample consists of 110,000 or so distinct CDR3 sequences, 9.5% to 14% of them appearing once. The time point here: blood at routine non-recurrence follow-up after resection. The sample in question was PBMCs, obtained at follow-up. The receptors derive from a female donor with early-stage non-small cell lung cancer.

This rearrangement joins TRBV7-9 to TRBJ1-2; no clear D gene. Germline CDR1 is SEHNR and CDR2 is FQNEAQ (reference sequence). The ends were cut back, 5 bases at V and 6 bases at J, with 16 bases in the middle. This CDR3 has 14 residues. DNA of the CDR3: TGTGCCAGCAGCCGTAGCCCGGTTACCCATGGCTACACCTTC. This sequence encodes CASSRSPVTHGYTF.

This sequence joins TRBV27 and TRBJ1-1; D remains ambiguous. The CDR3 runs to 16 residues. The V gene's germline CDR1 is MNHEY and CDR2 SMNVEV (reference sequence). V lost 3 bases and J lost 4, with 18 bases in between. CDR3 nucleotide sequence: TGTGCCAGCAGTTTTAGCTTCGGGAGCCCCATCACTGAAGCTTTCTTT. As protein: CASSFSFGSPITEAFF.

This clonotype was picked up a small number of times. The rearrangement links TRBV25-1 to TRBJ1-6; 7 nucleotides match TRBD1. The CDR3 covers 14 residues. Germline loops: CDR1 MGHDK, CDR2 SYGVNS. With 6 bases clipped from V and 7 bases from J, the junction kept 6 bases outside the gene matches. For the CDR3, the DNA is TGTGCCAGCAGGCAGACAGGGCTGAATTCACCCCTCCACTTT. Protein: CASRQTGLNSPLHF.

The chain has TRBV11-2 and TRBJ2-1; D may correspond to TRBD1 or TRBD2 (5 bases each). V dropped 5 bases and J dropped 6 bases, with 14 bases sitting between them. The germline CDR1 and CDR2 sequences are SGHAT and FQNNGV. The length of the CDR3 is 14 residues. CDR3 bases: TGTGCCAGCAGCCCGGGACCCCTTGGCAATGAGCAGTTCTTC. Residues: CASSPGPLGNEQFF.

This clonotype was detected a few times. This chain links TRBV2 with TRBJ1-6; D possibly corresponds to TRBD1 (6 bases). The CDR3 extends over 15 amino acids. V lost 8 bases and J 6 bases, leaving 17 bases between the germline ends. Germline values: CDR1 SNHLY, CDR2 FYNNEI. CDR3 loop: CASATGLSSNSPLHF. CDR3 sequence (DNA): TGTGCCAGCGCGACAGGACTCTCGTCTAATTCACCCCTCCACTTT.

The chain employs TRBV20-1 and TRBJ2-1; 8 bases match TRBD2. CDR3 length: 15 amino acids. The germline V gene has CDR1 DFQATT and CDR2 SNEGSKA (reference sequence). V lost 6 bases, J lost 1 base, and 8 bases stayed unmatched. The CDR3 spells CSAPIAGQSYNEQFF. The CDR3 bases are TGCAGTGCCCCAATAGCGGGACAATCCTACAATGAGCAGTTCTTC.

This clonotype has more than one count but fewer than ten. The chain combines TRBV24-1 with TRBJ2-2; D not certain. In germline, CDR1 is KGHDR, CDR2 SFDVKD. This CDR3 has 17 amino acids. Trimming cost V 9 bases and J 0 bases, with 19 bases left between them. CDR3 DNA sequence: TGTGCCACCCCGCTGGAGCCTGAATTCGCGAACACCGGGGAGCTGTTTTTT. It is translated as CATPLEPEFANTGELFF.

In DNA form, the CDR3 reads TGTGCCAGCAGTTACCGAGACAGGGCCCGTCCTGAAGCTTTCTTT. It translates to CASSYRDRARPEAFF. The chain is built from TRBV6-2 or TRBV6-3 and TRBJ1-1; TRBD1 matches at 7 bases. J gave up 6 bases and V 2 bases, and 9 bases lay outside the gene matches. CDR3 length: 15 amino acids. The germline gives CDR1 MNHEY, CDR2 SVGEGT.